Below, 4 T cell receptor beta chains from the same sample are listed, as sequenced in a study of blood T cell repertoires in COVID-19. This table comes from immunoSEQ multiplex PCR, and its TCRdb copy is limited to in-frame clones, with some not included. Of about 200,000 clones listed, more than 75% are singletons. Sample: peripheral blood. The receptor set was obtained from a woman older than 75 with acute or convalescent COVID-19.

Here the CDR3 DNA reads TGTGCCAGCAGATCCGGGGGACAGGGGGTTGAGCAGTACTTC. Its translation is CASRSGGQGVEQYF. This sequence joins TRBV28 and TRBJ2-7, with 11 nucleotides matching TRBD1. CDR1 is MDHEN and CDR2 is SYDVKM in the germline V gene. V lost 6 bases and J lost 7; bases outside the gene matches: 8. The CDR3 contains 14 residues.

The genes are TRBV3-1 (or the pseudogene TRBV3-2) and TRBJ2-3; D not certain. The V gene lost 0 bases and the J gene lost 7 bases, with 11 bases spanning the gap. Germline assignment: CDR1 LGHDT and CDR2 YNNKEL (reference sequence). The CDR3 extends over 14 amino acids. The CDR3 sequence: CASSQEGRAYTQYF. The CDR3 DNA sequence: TGTGCCAGCAGCCAAGAGGGCCGAGCTTATACGCAGTATTTT.

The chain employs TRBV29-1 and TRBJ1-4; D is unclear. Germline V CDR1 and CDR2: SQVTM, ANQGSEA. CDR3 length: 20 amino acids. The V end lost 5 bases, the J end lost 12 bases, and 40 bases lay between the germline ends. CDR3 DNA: TGCAGCGTTACCGTCCAGGTGATCGGGAAGCCTTCCTTGGGTTTTGGGGAACTGTTTTTT. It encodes CSVTVQVIGKPSLGFGELFF.

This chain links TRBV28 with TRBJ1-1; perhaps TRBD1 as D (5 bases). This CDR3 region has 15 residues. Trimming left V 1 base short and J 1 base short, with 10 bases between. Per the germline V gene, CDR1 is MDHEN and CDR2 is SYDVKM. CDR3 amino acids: CASSLFVQGNTEAFF. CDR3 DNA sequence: TGTGCCAGCAGTTTATTCGTTCAGGGGAACACTGAAGCTTTCTTT.